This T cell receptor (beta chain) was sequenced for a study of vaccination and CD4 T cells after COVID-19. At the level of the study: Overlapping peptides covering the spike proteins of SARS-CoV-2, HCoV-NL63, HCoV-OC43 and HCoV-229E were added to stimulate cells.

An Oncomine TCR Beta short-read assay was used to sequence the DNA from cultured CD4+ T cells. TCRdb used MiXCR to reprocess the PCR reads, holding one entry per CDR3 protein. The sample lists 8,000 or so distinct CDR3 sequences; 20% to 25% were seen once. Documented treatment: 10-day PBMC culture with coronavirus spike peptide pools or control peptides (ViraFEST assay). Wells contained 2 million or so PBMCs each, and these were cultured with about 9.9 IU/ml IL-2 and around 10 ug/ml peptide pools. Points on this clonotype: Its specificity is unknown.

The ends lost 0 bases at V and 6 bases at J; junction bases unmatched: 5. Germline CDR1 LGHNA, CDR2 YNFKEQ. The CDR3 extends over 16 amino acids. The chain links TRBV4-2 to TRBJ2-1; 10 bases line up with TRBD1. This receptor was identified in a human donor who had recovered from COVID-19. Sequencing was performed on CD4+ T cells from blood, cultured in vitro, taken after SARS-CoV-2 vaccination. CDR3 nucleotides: TGTGCCAGCAGCCAAGAAGACAGGGGGCGGGGCAATGAGCAGTTCTTC. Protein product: CASSQEDRGRGNEQFF.